Presented here are 21 T cell receptor beta chains from one specimen sequenced in a study of blood T cells in healthy people across ages. With a J-beta primer mix and a sample-barcoded 5' primer, a second PCR ran about 7 to 11 cycles. A single record per CDR3 protein comes from TCRdb applying MiXCR to the 5' RACE reads. Of 700,000 or so distinct CDR3 sequences listed, 40% to 50% are singletons. Input material: blood. Receptors originate from an elderly man in good health.

The chain combines TRBV7-2 with TRBJ1-1, with unresolved D. Looked up from germline, CDR1 is SGHTA and CDR2 is FQGNSA. CDR3 length equals 13 residues. V was trimmed by 5 bases and J by 2 bases, leaving 9 bases between them. CDR3 DNA sequence: TGTGCCAGCAGCGCACAGACAAACACTGAAGCTTTCTTT. Its translation is CASSAQTNTEAFF.

The count of this clonotype is one. The V and J genes are TRBV13 and TRBJ2-5; D is undetermined. The germline CDR1 and CDR2 sequences are PRHDT and FYEKMQ (reference sequence). This CDR3 is built from 15 residues. Trimming left V 0 bases short and J 5 bases short, with 13 bases between. The CDR3 region is CASSLGGSLGETQYF. CDR3 bases: TGTGCCAGCAGCTTAGGAGGGTCCTTGGGCGAGACCCAGTACTTC.

The V and J genes are TRBV28 and TRBJ2-7; D unclear. Germline CDR1 is MDHEN and CDR2 is SYDVKM. The CDR3 has 11 residues. The V end was cut by 8 bases, the J end by 3 bases, with 8 bases between. CDR3 residues: CASCQHYEQYF. The CDR3 DNA reads TGTGCCAGCTGCCAGCACTACGAGCAGTACTTC.

V gene TRBV5-1 combines with J gene TRBJ2-5; TRBD2 is a possible D gene (6 bases). V was trimmed by 0 bases and J by 6 bases, leaving 15 bases between them. The CDR3 spans 15 residues. Germline V CDR1 and CDR2: SGHRS, YFSETQ. The CDR3 coding sequence is TGCGCCAGCAGCTTGGATGGGCCTGGAGGGAAGACCCAGTACTTC. Translating gives CASSLDGPGGKTQYF. The full variable domain, with the rest looked up from reference TRBV5-1 and TRBJ2-5, is KAGVTQTPRYLIKTRGQQVTLSCSPISGHRSVSWYQQTPGQGLQFLFEYFSETQRNKGNFPGRFSGRQFSNSRSEMNVSTLELGDSALYLCASSLDGPGGKTQYFGPGTRLLVL.

The table lists this clonotype with a few counts. The rearrangement uses TRBV7-2 and TRBJ1-2, with no clear D. The CDR3 has 14 amino acids. CDR1 is SGHTA, CDR2 FQGNSA, per germline. Trimming took 3 bases from V and 1 from J, leaving 9 bases between them. CDR3 amino acids: CASSFTDLNYGYTF. The CDR3 nucleotides are TGTGCCAGCAGCTTTACAGACCTTAACTATGGCTACACCTTC. Filled out from reference TRBV7-2 and TRBJ1-2, the complete variable domain reads GAGVSQSPSNKVTEKGKDVELRCDPISGHTALYWYRQSLGQGLEFLIYFQGNSAPDKSGLPSDRFSAERTGGSVSTLTIQRTQQEDSAVYLCASSFTDLNYGYTFGSGTRLTVV.

J is TRBJ2-3 and V is TRBV15; 9 nucleotides align to TRBD2. CDR1 is LNHNV and CDR2 is YYDKDF in the germline V gene (reference sequence). Trimming took 0 bases from V and 3 from J; bases not matched to a gene: 10. This CDR3 comprises 18 residues. In DNA form, the CDR3 reads TGTGCCACCAGCAGAGATTTAGCGGGAGTTGATTCGACAGATACGCAGTATTTT. This sequence encodes CATSRDLAGVDSTDTQYF.

Concerning this clonotype: A much larger clone lies a single base off, so this may be a read error. The chain has TRBV15 and TRBJ2-7, with a tentative D call TRBD1 (6 bases). The V end was cut by 6 bases, the J end by 3 bases, with 9 bases between. The CDR3 consists of 12 residues. Germline V gives CDR1 LNHNV, CDR2 YYDKDF (reference sequence). The CDR3 loop is CATRIRGYEQYF. Here the CDR3 DNA reads TGTGCCACCAGGATCAGGGGCTACGAGCAGTACTTC.

The V call is TRBV5-1, the J call TRBJ2-3; TRBD2 agrees at 13 bases. CDR3 size: 17 residues. After removal of 7 bases from V and 1 base from J, the junction contained 9 bases not matched to a gene. Germline V CDR1 and CDR2: SGHRS, YFSETQ. CDR3 DNA: TGCGCCAGCCGTCCGGGACTAGCGGGGTTCCGCACAGATACGCAGTATTTT. This encodes CASRPGLAGFRTDTQYF.

J is TRBJ2-7 and V is TRBV7-2, with D perhaps matching TRBD1 (7 bases). CDR1 is SGHTA, CDR2 FQGNSA, per germline. V dropped 5 bases and J dropped 3 bases, with 14 bases sitting between them. There are 14 residues in the CDR3. CDR3 DNA sequence: TGTGCCAGCAGCCCTCCAGGGGGGTTCTACGAGCAGTACTTC. It encodes CASSPPGGFYEQYF.

The rearrangement uses TRBV4-1 and TRBJ2-5; 12 nucleotides align to TRBD2. The CDR3 consists of 19 residues. Germline CDR1 MGHRA, CDR2 YSYEKL. J was trimmed by 1 base and V by 0 bases; bases with no gene match: 9. The CDR3 DNA reads as TGCGCCAGCAGCCAAGATTACGCTAGGACTAGCGGGATCCAAGAGACCCAGTACTTC. Translated: CASSQDYARTSGIQETQYF.

V usage is TRBV10-3 and J usage is TRBJ2-5; D is possibly TRBD2 (5 bases). Per germline, CDR1 ENHRY and CDR2 SYGVKD. The CDR3 runs 15 residues. Trimming left V 3 bases short and J 11 bases short, with 22 bases between. The CDR3, as DNA: TGTGCCATCAGTGATAATAGCGACTTAAACAATGAGCAGTACTTC. Translated: CAISDNSDLNNEQYF.

The rearrangement uses TRBV27 and TRBJ2-3; TRBD2 matches at 13 bases. V lost 0 bases and J lost 7; bases outside the gene matches: 4. CDR1 and CDR2 (germline): MNHEY, SMNVEV (reference sequence). This CDR3 is built from 16 residues. The CDR3, as DNA: TGTGCCAGCAGTTTATCCAGACTAGCGGGGGGTTATACGCAGTATTTT. Amino acid sequence: CASSLSRLAGGYTQYF.

V gene TRBV9 combines with J gene TRBJ2-7; D possibly corresponds to TRBD2 (7 bases). The end of the DNA fits TRBJ2-5 better, so the J call may be wrong. In germline, CDR1 is SGDLS, CDR2 YYNGEE. The CDR3 is made up of 15 amino acids. The CDR3 protein is CASSPDQGRGETQYF. CDR3 bases: TGTGCCAGCAGCCCCGATCAGGGGCGGGGGGAGACCCAGTACTTC.

The chain combines TRBV4-1 with TRBJ1-1, with a weak D call TRBD1 (5 bases). Trimming removed 0 bases from V and 0 bases from J, with 14 bases in between. The CDR3 spans 17 residues. Germline loops: CDR1 MGHRA, CDR2 YSYEKL. The CDR3 coding sequence is TGCGCCAGCAGCCAAGAAGGGGCAGGTCGGATGAACACTGAAGCTTTCTTT. It translates to CASSQEGAGRMNTEAFF.

A few counts support this clonotype. The rearrangement uses TRBV6-2 or TRBV6-3 and TRBJ2-6, with 10 nucleotides matching TRBD1. V lost 4 bases, J lost 5 bases, and 5 bases stayed unmatched. The CDR3 has 16 residues. Germline-derived CDR1 and CDR2 are MNHEY and SVGEGT. DNA for the CDR3: TGTGCCAGCAGTTTCCGACAGGGGGCCTGGGCCAACGTCCTGACTTTC. As protein: CASSFRQGAWANVLTF.

The chain joins TRBV11-2 to TRBJ2-7; possibly TRBD1 or TRBD2 for D (5 bases each). Trimming pared 5 bases from V and 0 bases from J, leaving 20 bases between. This CDR3 is 17 amino acids long. Germline loops: CDR1 SGHAT, CDR2 FQNNGV. The CDR3 region has the DNA TGTGCCAGCAGCCAGGGACGGGGCGGGTTAGACTCCTACGAGCAGTACTTC. It translates to CASSQGRGGLDSYEQYF.

Written as DNA, the CDR3 is TGTGCCAGCAGCTTACGCGGGGGGGACAATCAGCCCCAGCATTTT. Translating it yields CASSLRGGDNQPQHF. V is TRBV7-9 and J is TRBJ1-5, with TRBD1 as a possible D gene (5 bases). The germline gives CDR1 SEHNR, CDR2 FQNEAQ (reference sequence). The CDR3 is 15 residues long. Trimming left V 2 bases short and J 3 bases short, with 11 bases between.

This clonotype was seen a handful of times. The gene calls are TRBV27 and TRBJ2-7; maybe TRBD2 (5 bases). Germline lookup yields CDR1 MNHEY and CDR2 SMNVEV (reference sequence). The CDR3 runs 16 residues. The V end lost 2 bases, the J end lost 2 bases, and 16 bases lay between the germline ends. The CDR3 here is CASSLIIVGMPYEQYF. The CDR3 DNA is TGTGCCAGCAGTTTAATTATAGTCGGGATGCCCTACGAGCAGTACTTC.

The chain is built from TRBV5-6 and TRBJ2-7; D might be TRBD2 (6 bases). The V end was cut by 4 bases, the J end by 3 bases, with 14 bases between. This CDR3 has 14 amino acids. The germline gives CDR1 SGHDT, CDR2 YYEEEE. CDR3 in amino acids: CASSAGRRFYEQYF. CDR3 DNA: TGTGCCAGCAGCGCGGGACGAAGGTTCTACGAGCAGTACTTC.

Only a few counts were recorded for this clonotype. The chain is built from TRBV10-3 and TRBJ2-5, with a possible D match to TRBD1 (5 bases). The CDR3 length is 14 residues. Germline V CDR1 and CDR2: ENHRY, SYGVKD. The V end was cut by 6 bases, the J end by 4 bases, with 15 bases between. CDR3 protein: CAISRATWGETQYF. CDR3 sequence (DNA): TGTGCCATCAGCAGGGCCACATGGGGAGAGACCCAGTACTTC.

The CDR3 bases are TGTGCCACCAGTGTACTTGGGGCAGCCTACAATGAGCAGTTCTTC. Protein product: CATSVLGAAYNEQFF. This chain links TRBV24-1 with TRBJ2-1; possibly TRBD1 for D (5 bases). This CDR3 has 15 residues. V was pared by 5 bases and J by 2 bases, with 12 bases between. Germline V gives CDR1 KGHDR, CDR2 SFDVKD.